Listed here are 14 T cell receptor beta chains from one sample, sequenced in a study of T-cell reconstitution after alpha-beta-depleted transplantation in children. For TCRbeta, the library was prepared with unique molecular identifiers. TCRdb passed the PCR reads through MiXCR, listing each CDR3 protein once. The data hold approximately 44,000 distinct CDR3 sequences, with less than 6% observed a single time. The sample consisted of PBMCs, mostly from graft donor cells, taken 60 days after TCRalphabeta/CD19-depleted stem cell transplant. Receptors originate from a female patient under 10 years old who had a stem cell transplant for aplastic anemia, so the T cells may come from the graft donor.

The chain joins TRBV5-1 to TRBJ2-1; TRBD2 matches at 10 bases. Per the germline V gene, CDR1 is SGHRS and CDR2 is YFSETQ. The length of the CDR3 is 14 residues. After removal of 7 bases from V and 5 bases from J, the junction contained 6 bases not matched to a gene. CDR3 nucleotides: TGCGCCAGCGCACGTCTAGCGGGAGACAATGAGCAGTTCTTC. Residues: CASARLAGDNEQFF.

The chain joins TRBV3-1 to TRBJ2-1; 7 positions agree with TRBD1. This CDR3 has 15 residues. The V segment lost 1 base and the J segment 2 bases; nucleotides outside the gene matches: 2. Looked up from germline, CDR1 is LGHDT and CDR2 is YNNKEL (reference sequence). The DNA of the CDR3 is TGTGCCAGCAGCCAAGGACAGGGCCCCTACAATGAGCAGTTCTTC. Translation: CASSQGQGPYNEQFF.

The V gene is TRBV5-1, the J gene TRBJ2-3; 8 nucleotides agree with TRBD1. The CDR3 spans 14 residues. V trimming: 0 bases; J trimming: 5 bases; junction bases outside the gene matches: 2. Germline loops: CDR1 SGHRS, CDR2 YFSETQ. CDR3 sequence: CASSLGTGLDTQYF. CDR3 nucleotides: TGCGCCAGCAGCTTGGGGACAGGGCTAGATACGCAGTATTTT.

This clonotype was seen ten or more times. The rearrangement uses TRBV5-1 and TRBJ2-1, with D perhaps given as TRBD1 or TRBD2 (5 bases each). Germline V gene sequence: CDR1 SGHRS, CDR2 YFSETQ. CDR3 length: 14 residues. V lost 0 bases and J lost 4, with 8 bases in between. The CDR3 region is CASSLDWGYNEQFF. The DNA of the CDR3 is TGCGCCAGCAGCTTGGACTGGGGGTACAATGAGCAGTTCTTC.

This chain joins TRBV5-1 and TRBJ1-1; perhaps TRBD1 as D (5 bases). The V gene's germline CDR1 is SGHRS and CDR2 YFSETQ. Trimming removed 3 bases at V and 6 bases at J, with 15 bases between. The CDR3 length is 14 residues. Here the CDR3 DNA reads TGCGCCAGCAGCTCATTTCAGGGAAATTCTGAAGCTTTCTTT. Its protein product is CASSSFQGNSEAFF.

The chain links TRBV5-1 to TRBJ1-1; 7 bases are a match to TRBD1. Trimming cost V 4 bases and J 5 bases; bases outside gene matches: 5. Germline V gives CDR1 SGHRS, CDR2 YFSETQ. The CDR3 has 13 amino acids. CDR3 sequence (DNA): TGCGCCAGCAGCGCCGACAGGGCTACTGAAGCTTTCTTT. Translating gives CASSADRATEAFF.

Many counts were recorded for this clonotype. The chain couples TRBV7-2 to TRBJ2-7; 7 bases fit TRBD1. V was pared by 6 bases and J by 0 bases, with 8 bases of the junction left unmatched. CDR1 and CDR2 (germline): SGHTA, FQGNSA. The CDR3 contains 15 residues. Here the CDR3 DNA reads TGTGCCAGCAGTAGCGACAGGGTGAGCTCCTACGAGCAGTACTTC. Its protein product is CASSSDRVSSYEQYF.

This clonotype was observed many times. The germline gene is not matched at one end of the junction; a read error may be the cause. This chain links TRBV6-5 with TRBJ1-2; D unclear. The germline V gene encodes CDR1 MNHEY and CDR2 SVGAGI. CDR3 length equals 12 residues. This CDR3 is CASSSSPIAYHF. In DNA, the CDR3 is TGTGCCAGCAGTTCGTCACCAATCGCTTATCACTTC.

The table lists this clonotype with many counts. The V gene is TRBV9, the J gene TRBJ2-7, with D tentatively TRBD2 (6 bases). Germline values: CDR1 SGDLS, CDR2 YYNGEE. Trimming pared 2 bases from V and 4 bases from J, leaving 16 bases between. The CDR3 length is 15 residues. DNA for the CDR3: TGTGCCAGCAGCGTCGGTGGGACTGGTCAGTACGAGCAGTACTTC. This codes for CASSVGGTGQYEQYF.

This clonotype was counted at least ten times. The rearrangement uses TRBV5-1 and TRBJ1-5; D is uncertain. The CDR3 is 13 amino acids. Between the trimmed V and J ends, which lost 4 bases and 1 base, there was a span of 6 bases. Germline V gene data show CDR1 as SGHRS and CDR2 as YFSETQ. The CDR3 region has the DNA TGCGCCAGCAGCCCTGGGAGCAATCAGCCCCAGCATTTT. Protein: CASSPGSNQPQHF. Full variable domain (outside the CDR3, taken from reference TRBV5-1 and TRBJ1-5): KAGVTQTPRYLIKTRGQQVTLSCSPISGHRSVSWYQQTPGQGLQFLFEYFSETQRNKGNFPGRFSGRQFSNSRSEMNVSTLELGDSALYLCASSPGSNQPQHFGDGTRLSIL.

The chain links TRBV14 to TRBJ2-2; 7 bases line up with TRBD1. This CDR3 is 15 amino acids long. The V gene end was trimmed by 2 bases and the J gene end by 5 bases; junction bases not matched to a gene: 5. Germline loops: CDR1 SGHDN, CDR2 FVKESK. CDR3 loop: CASSQLDRATGELFF. In DNA form, the CDR3 reads TGTGCCAGCAGCCAACTAGACAGGGCGACCGGGGAGCTGTTTTTT.

Ten or more counts support this clonotype. The chain couples TRBV20-1 to TRBJ1-1, with 9 bases fitting TRBD1. After removal of 4 bases from V and 0 bases from J, the junction contained 3 bases not matched to a gene. CDR1 is DFQATT, CDR2 SNEGSKA, per germline (reference sequence). The CDR3 length is 14 residues. Written as DNA, the CDR3 is TGCAGTGCTACTACAGGGGGCATGAACACTGAAGCTTTCTTT. This gives the protein CSATTGGMNTEAFF.

The chain employs TRBV18 and TRBJ1-2, with unresolved D. Germline V gene lookup returns CDR1 KGHSH and CDR2 LQKENI. The CDR3 contains 15 residues. Trimming cost V 1 base and J 4 bases, with 13 bases left between them. The CDR3 coding sequence is TGTGCCAGCTCACCACAGGAGACCTCGCGCTATGGCTACACCTTC. Amino acid sequence: CASSPQETSRYGYTF.

At least ten counts were recorded for this clonotype. CDR3 protein: CASSLLGGQETQYF. The CDR3 DNA sequence: TGTGCCAGCAGTTTACTAGGCGGTCAAGAGACCCAGTACTTC. This chain connects TRBV28 to TRBJ2-5; no clear D. The CDR3 loop spans 14 amino acids. Germline V CDR1 and CDR2: MDHEN, SYDVKM. Trimming cost V 2 bases and J 2 bases, with 9 bases left between them.